These 16 T cell receptor beta chains were all obtained from the same sample, sequenced in a study of tumor-infiltrating lymphocytes in oesophageal squamous cell carcinoma. TCRdb re-called the PCR reads through MiXCR, storing one row per CDR3 protein. The sample carries about 22,000 distinct CDR3 sequences, approximately 37% recorded once. Sequenced material: esophageal tumor tissue. The receptors originated from a female donor with esophageal squamous cell carcinoma.

The V gene is TRBV7-2, the J gene TRBJ2-3; 7 bases are a match to TRBD2. The J call is in doubt because the DNA end fits TRBJ2-1 better. Germline V gene sequence: CDR1 SGHTA, CDR2 FQGNSA. The CDR3 contains 14 residues. The CDR3 DNA reads TGTGCCAGCAGCACAGTCGGACTAGTAAATGAGCAGTTCTTC. Translated, it gives CASSTVGLVNEQFF.

Concerning this clonotype: A much larger clone is a single base away; this may be a read error. The chain uses TRBV28 and TRBJ2-1, with no clear D. V dropped 5 bases and J dropped 10 bases, with 21 bases sitting between them. The CDR3 consists of 15 residues. CDR1 and CDR2 (germline): MDHEN, SYDVKM. CDR3 residues: CASSQMTIGSYEQFF. The CDR3 nucleotides are TGTGCCAGCAGTCAGATGACAATTGGCTCCTACGAGCAGTTCTTC.

Remarks on this clonotype: A read error may account for a junction end that differs from germline. The chain recombines TRBV6-1 with TRBJ1-6; maybe TRBD1 (6 bases). Germline V lookup: CDR1 MNHNS, CDR2 SASEGT. The CDR3 runs to 13 residues. The CDR3 reads CASSERQDSPLHF. CDR3 sequence (DNA): TGTGCCAGCAGTGAAAGACAGGATTCACCCCTCCACTTC.

The J gene is TRBJ1-4, the V gene TRBV5-1; maybe TRBD1 (6 bases). The germline gives CDR1 SGHRS, CDR2 YFSETQ. The CDR3 loop spans 14 amino acids. Trimming stripped 1 base from V and 7 bases from J, with 11 bases between. This CDR3 is CASSLMGAGEKLFF. CDR3 in DNA: TGCGCCAGCAGCTTGATGGGGGCGGGTGAAAAACTGTTTTTT.

This clonotype was seen ten or more times. The V call is TRBV2, the J call TRBJ1-2, with 7 bases that match TRBD1. Trimming at V came to 6 bases and at J to 6 bases, leaving 4 bases not matched to a gene. Germline V gene lookup returns CDR1 SNHLY and CDR2 FYNNEI. The CDR3 contains 12 residues. The CDR3 loop is CASSLQGNGYTF. CDR3 DNA: TGTGCCAGCAGCCTACAGGGGAATGGCTACACCTTC. Full variable domain (rest looked up from reference TRBV2 and TRBJ1-2): EPEVTQTPSHQVTQMGQEVILRCVPISNHLYFYWYRQILGQKVEFLVSFYNNEISEKSEIFDDQFSVERPDGSNFTLKIRSTKLEDSAMYFCASSLQGNGYTFGSGTRLTVV.

This clonotype showed up many times. The chain couples TRBV5-4 to TRBJ1-6, with 7 bases identical to TRBD1. The V gene end was trimmed by 3 bases and the J gene end by 10 bases; junction bases not matched to a gene: 16. The length of the CDR3 is 17 residues. The germline V gene encodes CDR1 SGHNT and CDR2 YYREEE (reference sequence). The CDR3 DNA sequence: TGTGCCAGCAGCTCCAAATCCGGGGACAGTCGTCTCTCACCCCTCCACTTT. This gives the protein CASSSKSGDSRLSPLHF.

This clonotype was seen ten or more times. The chain combines TRBV28 with TRBJ1-5; no clear D. V lost 4 bases and J lost 6, with 10 bases in between. Germline V CDR1 and CDR2: MDHEN, SYDVKM. CDR3 length: 13 amino acids. The CDR3 DNA sequence: TGTGCCAGCAGTTCGGGCTGGGTTCAGCCCCAGCATTTT. It translates to CASSSGWVQPQHF.

This chain links TRBV7-8 with TRBJ2-7; the match to TRBD1 covers 9 bases. Unmatched junction bases numbered 4, after V lost 1 base and J lost 3 bases. CDR3 size: 15 residues. CDR1 is SGHVS and CDR2 is FQNEAQ in the germline V gene. The CDR3 region has the DNA TGTGCCAGCAGCTTAGACGGACAGGGGCACTACGAGCAGTACTTC. This encodes CASSLDGQGHYEQYF.

This clonotype was detected ten times or more. The chain links TRBV27 to TRBJ1-2; D unclear. The CDR3 runs to 13 residues. Trimming took off 5 bases at V and 2 bases at J, with 9 bases between the two ends. Germline CDR1 and CDR2: MNHEY and SMNVEV (reference sequence). The CDR3 loop reads CASSVGRNYGYTF. DNA for the CDR3: TGTGCCAGCAGTGTTGGACGGAACTATGGCTACACCTTC.

This clonotype was counted a single time. The V gene is TRBV7-3, the J gene TRBJ2-7; 7 positions agree with TRBD1. The last part of the DNA fits TRBJ2-5 better; the J call may be wrong. Germline V CDR1 and CDR2: SGHTA, FQGTGA. The CDR3 consists of 13 residues. CDR3 amino acids: CASSRDRQETQYF. Written as DNA, the CDR3 is TGTGCCAGCAGCCGGGACAGACAAGAGACCCAGTACTTC.

This clonotype came up many times. This chain links TRBV27 with TRBJ2-1, with 12 bases lining up with TRBD2. The CDR3 totals 13 residues. Germline CDR1 MNHEY, CDR2 SMNVEV (reference sequence). The CDR3: CPPSGRVNNEQFF. Here the CDR3 DNA reads TGTCCTCCTAGCGGGAGGGTGAACAATGAGCAGTTCTTC.

This clonotype came up many times. This chain links TRBV5-1 with TRBJ2-3; 7 bases fit TRBD2. The trim removed 0 bases at V and 3 bases at J, leaving 4 bases unmatched. Germline-derived CDR1 and CDR2 are SGHRS and YFSETQ. The CDR3 loop spans 15 amino acids. DNA of the CDR3: TGCGCCAGCAGCTTGGACGGGGGGAGAACAGATACGCAGTATTTT. As protein: CASSLDGGRTDTQYF.

Turning to this clonotype: This may stem from a read error, because a much larger clone lies one nucleotide away. This is likely a read error, given that the CDR3 carries no conserved phenylalanine or tryptophan at its end. The J gene is TRBJ2-7, the V gene TRBV25-1; a weak D match, TRBD2 (6 bases). The tail of the sequence fits TRBJ2-1 better, so the J call may be wrong. The germline gives CDR1 MGHDK, CDR2 SYGVNS. This CDR3 region has 13 residues. The CDR3 DNA reads TGTGCCAGCAGTGAATCGCGGGGCGATGAGCAGTTCTCC. Residues: CASSESRGDEQFS.

The J gene is TRBJ1-1, the V gene TRBV6-2 or TRBV6-3; maybe TRBD1 (6 bases). CDR3 length: 17 amino acids. Germline assignment: CDR1 MNHEY and CDR2 SVGEGT. V dropped 5 bases and J dropped 1 base, with 20 bases sitting between them. This CDR3 is CASSPLTRGRGNTEAFF. The DNA of the CDR3 is TGTGCCAGCAGTCCTCTGACCCGGGGGCGGGGGAACACTGAAGCTTTCTTT.

This chain uses TRBV27 with TRBJ2-7; 8 nucleotides match TRBD1. The CDR3 contains 18 residues. V gave up 1 base and J gave up 4 bases; unmatched junction bases: 15. Germline assignment: CDR1 MNHEY and CDR2 SMNVEV (reference sequence). The CDR3 region is CASSLCVYPGQEIYEQYF. As DNA, the CDR3 is TGTGCCAGCAGTTTATGTGTTTATCCGGGACAGGAAATTTACGAGCAGTACTTC.

This clonotype is classed as medium-sized. This chain links TRBV7-3 with TRBJ1-1, with a weak D call TRBD1 (5 bases). Germline CDR1 reads SGHTA; CDR2 reads FQGTGA. CDR3 length: 14 residues. With 4 bases removed from V and 3 bases from J, the gap between germline ends came to 12 bases. DNA of the CDR3: TGTGCCAGCAGCTCACGGGGCATCTACACTGAAGCTTTCTTT. Translation gives CASSSRGIYTEAFF.